The rows below give T cell receptor beta chains drawn from one sample of a study of T cells in Graves' hyperthyroidism and ophthalmopathy. A single record per CDR3 protein comes from TCRdb applying MiXCR to the multiplex PCR reads. The repertoire holds some 600,000 distinct CDR3 sequences, with over 11% as singletons. Sample: blood. The receptors stem from a woman aged 25 to 45 with Graves' hyperthyroidism that later progressed to Graves' ophthalmopathy. The CDR3 runs from the conserved cysteine through the conserved F or W. The D gene is left open where the match is weak. Clone size is not always given. Where it is, it says once, few, many or a class for expanded clones.

CDR3 length	J gene	V gene	D gene	clone size	CDR3 protein	CDR3 DNA
14	TRBJ1-6	TRBV27	TRBD1	many	CASRTGYDNSPLHF	TGTGCCAGCAGGACAGGGTACGATAATTCACCCCTCCACTTT
15	TRBJ1-2	TRBV6-5	TRBD1	-	CASSYSGQNSFGYTF	TGTGCCAGCAGTTACTCGGGACAGAATTCCTTCGGCTACACCTTC
14	TRBJ1-2	TRBV6-1	-	many	CASSLAGGVYGYTF	TGTGCCAGCAGTCTGGCAGGCGGAGTCTATGGCTACACCTTC
11	TRBJ1-1	TRBV10-3	-	many	CAISEQREAFF	TGTGCCATCAGTGAACAACGAGAAGCTTTCTTT
15	TRBJ1-2	TRBV6-1	-	many	CASSDLDRGSYGYTF	TGTGCCAGCAGTGATCTGGACCGAGGATCCTATGGCTACACCTTC
13	TRBJ1-1	TRBV29-1	-	many	CSVGGHLNTEAFF	TGCAGCGTGGGGGGACATTTGAACACTGAAGCTTTCTTT
13	TRBJ1-5	TRBV24-1	TRBD1	-	CASQGLSNQPQHF	TGTGCCTCACAGGGGCTGAGCAATCAGCCCCAGCATTTT
11	TRBJ1-1	TRBV12-5	-	many	CASGLGTEAFF	TGTGCTAGTGGTTTGGGTACTGAAGCTTTCTTT
15	TRBJ1-2	TRBV6-1	-	many	CASSRASTVADGYTF	TGTGCCAGTAGCAGGGCGTCAACTGTTGCGGATGGCTACACCTTC
14	TRBJ2-7	TRBV2	TRBD1	-	CASRRRDRDYEQYF	TGTGCCAGCAGGAGAAGGGACAGGGACTACGAGCAGTACTTC
14	TRBJ2-2	TRBV7-2	-	-	CASRPGSGTGELFF	TGTGCCAGCAGACCCGGGAGCGGGACCGGGGAGCTGTTTTTT
14	TRBJ1-1	TRBV7-9	TRBD1	few	CASSQTGESTEAFF	TGTGCCAGCAGCCAAACAGGGGAAAGTACTGAAGCTTTCTTT
16	TRBJ1-4	TRBV30	TRBD1	few	CAWSALGGTGREKLFF	TGTGCCTGGAGTGCGCTAGGCGGGACAGGGCGAGAAAAACTGTTTTTT
16	TRBJ1-1	TRBV4-1	-	many	CASSQVEGSINTEAFF	TGCGCCAGCAGCCAAGTGGAGGGGAGTATTAACACTGAAGCTTTCTTT
14	TRBJ1-3	TRBV12-3/TRBV12-4	-	many	CASSLEFSGNTIYF	TGTGCCAGCAGTTTAGAATTCTCTGGAAACACCATATATTTT
15	TRBJ1-2	TRBV15	-	few	CATSRRRAGSYGYTF	TGTGCCACCTCCAGGAGACGGGCAGGATCCTATGGCTACACCTTC
13	TRBJ2-1	TRBV15	TRBD2	-	CATSRLAGGEQFF	TGTGCCACCAGCAGACTAGCGGGAGGGGAGCAGTTCTTC
14	TRBJ2-1	TRBV28	-	many	CASSSPVVYNEQFF	TGTGCCAGCAGTTCACCCGTGGTCTACAATGAGCAGTTCTTC
14	TRBJ2-2	TRBV3-1	TRBD1	many	CASSQAGGYGELFF	TGTGCCAGCAGCCAAGCAGGGGGCTACGGGGAGCTGTTTTTT
15	TRBJ2-3	TRBV19	-	-	CASSSSGTLTDTQYF	TGTGCCAGTAGTTCCTCCGGGACCCTAACAGATACGCAGTATTTT
19	TRBJ1-1	TRBV14	TRBD1	-	CASSQWTGGKLRDNTEAFF	TGTGCCAGCAGCCAGTGGACAGGGGGCAAGTTGAGGGATAACACTGAAGCTTTCTTT
16	TRBJ1-2	TRBV19	TRBD1	few	CASSLPGQGSNYGYTF	TGTGCCAGTAGTCTCCCCGGACAGGGCTCCAACTATGGCTACACCTTC
15	TRBJ1-1	TRBV19	TRBD1	once	CASIGTGVDWTEAFF	TGTGCCAGTATTGGGACAGGAGTCGATTGGACTGAAGCTTTCTTT
16	TRBJ2-7	TRBV6-2/TRBV6-3	TRBD1	many	CASSLPRTGYSYEQYF	TGTGCCAGCAGTTTACCTCGGACAGGGTACTCCTACGAGCAGTACTTC
15	TRBJ1-5	TRBV12-3/TRBV12-4	TRBD1	many	CASSLAGQGEWPQHF	TGTGCCAGCAGTTTAGCGGGTCAGGGGGAATGGCCCCAGCATTTT
15	TRBJ1-1	TRBV7-9	TRBD1	many	CASSLRTGENPEAFF	TGTGCCAGCAGCTTAAGGACAGGGGAGAATCCTGAAGCTTTCTTT
12	TRBJ2-7	TRBV11-3	-	many	CASSLGVREQYF	TGTGCCAGCAGCTTAGGGGTCCGCGAGCAGTACTTC
16	TRBJ1-6	TRBV6-2/TRBV6-3	-	many	CASSYPPGGLNSPLHF	TGTGCCAGCAGTTACCCACCCGGGGGATTGAATTCACCCCTCCACTTT
13	TRBJ2-7	TRBV19	-	-	CASSMGTGYEQYF	TGTGCCAGTAGTATGGGGACGGGCTACGAGCAGTACTTC
17	TRBJ1-1	TRBV12-5	-	few	CASGLVKIQGPNTEAFF	TGTGCTAGTGGTTTGGTCAAAATACAGGGCCCCAACACTGAAGCTTTCTTT
16	TRBJ2-2	TRBV7-9	-	many	CASSIIADVNTGELFF	TGTGCCAGCAGCATAATAGCGGACGTTAACACCGGGGAGCTGTTTTTT
15	TRBJ1-1	TRBV25-1	-	few	CASSQQGARNTEAFF	TGTGCCAGCAGTCAACAGGGTGCGCGGAACACTGAAGCTTTCTTT
14	TRBJ2-2	TRBV6-2/TRBV6-3	-	few	CASSELGNTGELFF	TGTGCCAGCTCCGAGTTGGGGAACACCGGGGAGCTGTTTTTT
17	TRBJ1-1	TRBV9	TRBD1	few	CASSYVRPGQGVAEAFF	TGTGCCAGCAGCTATGTACGGCCGGGACAGGGGGTAGCTGAAGCTTTCTTT
16	TRBJ1-2	TRBV7-9	-	many	CASSLGTDSWGYGYTF	TGTGCCAGCAGCTTAGGGACGGACTCCTGGGGCTATGGCTACACCTTC
13	TRBJ2-2	TRBV11-2	-	many	CASSLDSRGELFF	TGTGCCAGCAGCTTAGATAGCCGAGGGGAGCTGTTTTTT
15	TRBJ1-1	TRBV15	-	many	CATSRDGSMNTEAFF	TGTGCCACCAGCAGAGATGGATCGATGAACACTGAAGCTTTCTTT
13	TRBJ2-3	TRBV29-1	TRBD1	-	CSVGDRGTDTQYF	TGCAGCGTTGGGGACAGGGGGACAGATACGCAGTATTTT
13	TRBJ1-2	TRBV6-1	-	many	CASTGQPVNGYTF	TGTGCCAGCACCGGACAGCCGGTTAATGGCTACACCTTC
15	TRBJ1-4	TRBV20-1	-	many	CSATRGGSANEKLFF	TGCAGTGCTACCAGGGGCGGGTCAGCTAATGAAAAACTGTTTTTT
11	TRBJ1-4	TRBV7-2	-	many	CASSFQRKLFF	TGTGCCAGCAGCTTCCAGAGAAAACTGTTTTTT
14	TRBJ2-7	TRBV7-2	-	many	CASSLVAERYKQYF	TGTGCCAGCAGCTTAGTAGCGGAGCGCTACAAGCAGTACTTC
15	TRBJ2-5	TRBV27	TRBD2	many	CASSWVAGEGETQYF	TGTGCCAGCAGTTGGGTAGCGGGGGAGGGGGAGACCCAGTACTTC
15	TRBJ1-2	TRBV28	TRBD1	many	CASRTGRGASYGYTF	TGTGCCAGCAGGACAGGGAGGGGAGCGAGCTATGGCTACACCTTC
21	TRBJ2-1	TRBV7-8	TRBD2	-	CASSLAYLAGGNSPVSNEQFF	TGTGCCAGCAGCTTAGCGTATCTAGCGGGAGGCAATTCCCCCGTCTCCAATGAGCAGTTCTTC
14	TRBJ1-5	TRBV19	TRBD1	-	CASAGTGGNQPQHF	TGTGCCAGCGCCGGGACAGGGGGCAATCAGCCCCAGCATTTT
15	TRBJ1-1	TRBV6-4	-	-	CARGESQGPRCEAFF	TGTGCCAGGGGGGAATCTCAGGGACCTCGTTGTGAAGCTTTCTTT
14	TRBJ2-4	TRBV30	-	many	CAWSVNSGTNIQYF	TGTGCCTGGAGTGTGAATTCAGGGACAAACATTCAGTACTTC
15	TRBJ2-5	TRBV29-1	TRBD2	many	CSVSPGLAGTRVEYF	TGCAGCGTTTCTCCGGGACTAGCGGGGACGAGGGTAGAGTACTTC
15	TRBJ2-2	TRBV11-2	TRBD2	many	CASSHGLAGLGELFF	TGTGCCAGCAGCCACGGACTAGCGGGACTCGGGGAGCTGTTTTTT
16	TRBJ1-1	TRBV18	-	few	CASSPSPRGEVTEAFF	TGTGCCAGCTCACCAAGCCCCAGGGGCGAAGTCACTGAAGCTTTCTTT
12	TRBJ1-1	TRBV28	-	many	CASETSNTEAFF	TGTGCCAGCGAAACATCGAACACTGAAGCTTTCTTT
16	TRBJ1-6	TRBV2	TRBD1	many	CASSEPPGQGGSPLHF	TGTGCCAGCAGTGAGCCGCCCGGACAGGGTGGATCACCCCTCCACTTT
15	TRBJ2-2	TRBV4-1	-	-	CASSQELALHGELFF	TGCGCCAGCAGCCAAGAACTAGCTTTGCACGGGGAGCTGTTTTTT
15	TRBJ1-5	TRBV18	-	many	CASSPGSGTNQPQHF	TGTGCCAGCTCACCAGGGTCAGGTACCAATCAGCCCCAGCATTTT
15	TRBJ1-2	TRBV11-2	TRBD1	many	CASSTPRTGYYGYTF	TGTGCCAGCAGCACCCCCCGGACAGGGTACTATGGCTACACCTTC